This T cell receptor (beta chain) was sequenced for a study of resident and recirculating memory T cells in vitiligo. Across the study: Epidermis came from shave biopsies of lesional and nonlesional sites, plus PBMCs.

The protocol was immunoSEQ multiplex PCR, while the TCRdb copy is restricted to in-frame clones and leaves out a portion. The data contain tens of thousands of clones, roughly nine tenths of them singletons. The V gene end was trimmed by 5 bases and the J gene end by 6 bases; junction bases not matched to a gene: 3. This CDR3 contains 12 residues. In germline, CDR1 is SGHVS, CDR2 FNYEAQ. This receptor was identified in a male donor with vitiligo. Material: blood. This rearrangement joins TRBV7-6 to TRBJ2-7; 8 positions match TRBD2. The CDR3 sequence is CASSPAGVEQYF. CDR3 nucleotide sequence: TGTGCCAGCAGCCCAGCGGGAGTCGAGCAGTACTTC.